These 12 T cell receptor beta chains came from one sample sequenced in a study of patients and donors after allogeneic stem cell transplantation (dated by TCRdb to 2019 to 2021). Libraries were built with RT-PCR. The reads were generated on a NextSeq 550. TCRdb trimmed the raw reads at Q25, called clones with MiXCR and kept productive beta chains. Entries that share a CDR3 protein sequence are merged under the most common genes and DNA. This sample is represented by over 400,000 distinct CDR3 sequences; 16% of them were singletons. Jointly, the top ten make up roughly 7% of the sample. Material for sequencing was blood, either unsorted or a sorted T cell fraction (not recorded which). The receptors were gathered from a human donor who was either an allogeneic HSCT recipient or a stem cell or donor lymphocyte infusion donor (not recorded which). It is not recorded whose cells these are; they may come from a transplant donor.

This clonotype was recorded a few times. The gene calls are TRBV12-3 or TRBV12-4 and TRBJ1-5; the D is unclear. This CDR3 is 16 amino acids long. Between the trimmed V and J ends, which lost 6 bases and 1 base, there was a span of 16 bases. This chain's CDR3 is CASSRGRDLSNQPQHF. The CDR3 DNA reads TGTGCCAGCAGCCGCGGACGGGATCTGAGCAATCAGCCCCAGCATTTT.

The chain joins TRBV20-1 to TRBJ2-7; D is possibly TRBD1 (6 bases). Between the trimmed V and J ends, which lost 5 bases and 3 bases, there was a span of 17 bases. The germline V gene encodes CDR1 DFQATT and CDR2 SNEGSKA (reference sequence). CDR3 length: 14 amino acids. CDR3 DNA: TGCAGTGCTCCTCAGGGGCCTTACTACTACGAGCAGTACTTC. Protein: CSAPQGPYYYEQYF.

The rearrangement links TRBV2 to TRBJ2-2, with TRBD2 as a possible D gene (6 bases). V dropped 8 bases and J dropped 7 bases, with 17 bases sitting between them. The CDR3 is made up of 14 amino acids. Germline V lookup: CDR1 SNHLY, CDR2 FYNNEI. The DNA of the CDR3 is TGTGCCAGCGTTCGGAGGGATGGTAGCGGGGAGCTGTTTTTT. Translation gives CASVRRDGSGELFF.

J is TRBJ1-1 and V is TRBV25-1; unclear D gene. Between the trimmed V and J ends, which lost 1 base and 7 bases, there was a span of 4 bases. Germline CDR1 is MGHDK and CDR2 is SYGVNS. The CDR3 is made up of 11 amino acids. The CDR3 loop is CASSESLEAFF. DNA of the CDR3: TGTGCCAGCAGTGAATCCCTTGAAGCTTTCTTT.

This rearrangement joins TRBV7-2 to TRBJ2-1; D might be TRBD1 (5 bases). Trimming stripped 2 bases from V and 7 bases from J, with 12 bases between. Germline V CDR1 and CDR2: SGHTA, FQGNSA. The CDR3 totals 14 residues. The CDR3 DNA sequence: TGTGCCAGCAGCTTAAGGCAGGGAAGGAATGAGCAGTTCTTC. This gives the protein CASSLRQGRNEQFF.

Only a few counts were recorded for this clonotype. The chain combines TRBV7-2 with TRBJ1-2; D is perhaps TRBD1 (6 bases). Per the germline V gene, CDR1 is SGHTA and CDR2 is FQGNSA. Deletions cut 7 bases from V and 5 bases from J, with 14 bases between. The CDR3 is 13 residues long. The CDR3 DNA reads TGTGCCAGCACCCGGACAGAAACATATGGCTACACCTTC. Residues: CASTRTETYGYTF.

The sample holds a few counts of this clonotype. The V gene is TRBV6-5, the J gene TRBJ1-1, with D hard to call. The germline gives CDR1 MNHEY, CDR2 SVGAGI. This CDR3 comprises 15 residues. Trimming cost V 0 bases and J 1 base, with 9 bases left between them. The CDR3 DNA is TGTGCCAGCAGTTACTCCTCAGACAAGAACACTGAAGCTTTCTTT. This sequence encodes CASSYSSDKNTEAFF.

This chain links TRBV19 with TRBJ2-5; D not certain. Germline V gene lookup returns CDR1 LNHDA and CDR2 SQIVND (reference sequence). V was trimmed by 6 bases and J by 0 bases, leaving 2 bases between them. This CDR3 spans 11 amino acids. The DNA for the CDR3 is TGTGCCAGTAGGTACCAAGAGACCCAGTACTTC. It translates to CASRYQETQYF. Full variable domain (remainder filled in from reference TRBV19 and TRBJ2-5): DGGITQSPKYLFRKEGQNVTLSCEQNLNHDAMYWYRQDPGQGLRLIYYSQIVNDFQKGDIAEGYSVSREKKESFPLTVTSAQKNPTAFYLCASRYQETQYFGPGTRLLVL.

This clonotype was counted only a few times. The chain links TRBV19 to TRBJ1-6; D is possibly TRBD1 (6 bases). Trimming stripped 5 bases from V and 10 bases from J, with 15 bases between. The germline V gene has CDR1 LNHDA and CDR2 SQIVND (reference sequence). CDR3 length: 14 residues. The chain's CDR3 is CASSPNRVESPLHF. The CDR3 region has the DNA TGTGCCAGTAGTCCAAACAGGGTCGAGTCACCCCTCCACTTT.

The chain links TRBV4-1 to TRBJ1-3; D unresolved. The V gene lost 3 bases and the J gene lost 0 bases, with 15 bases spanning the gap. CDR1 and CDR2 from the germline V gene are MGHRA and YSYEKL. The CDR3 spans 17 residues. The CDR3 DNA follows: TGCGCCAGCAGCCATTTCGGCCGGGTGAGCTCTGGAAACACCATATATTTT. It translates to CASSHFGRVSSGNTIYF.

This clonotype was counted between two and nine times. The chain carries TRBV3-1 and TRBJ1-3; possible D gene TRBD1, 5 bases. CDR1 is LGHDT, CDR2 YNNKEL, per germline (reference sequence). Trimming took off 4 bases at V and 1 base at J, with 14 bases between the two ends. CDR3 length: 16 residues. The CDR3 DNA follows: TGTGCCAGCAGCCCGGGGCTTACCTCTTCTGGAAACACCATATATTTT. Translated, it gives CASSPGLTSSGNTIYF.

The J gene is TRBJ1-1, the V gene TRBV10-3, with D unresolved. Germline loops: CDR1 ENHRY, CDR2 SYGVKD. This CDR3 has 13 residues. The V gene lost 6 bases and the J gene lost 3 bases, with 11 bases spanning the gap. The CDR3 protein is CAISPGYHTEAFF. The CDR3 DNA is TGTGCCATCAGCCCAGGATATCACACTGAAGCTTTCTTT.